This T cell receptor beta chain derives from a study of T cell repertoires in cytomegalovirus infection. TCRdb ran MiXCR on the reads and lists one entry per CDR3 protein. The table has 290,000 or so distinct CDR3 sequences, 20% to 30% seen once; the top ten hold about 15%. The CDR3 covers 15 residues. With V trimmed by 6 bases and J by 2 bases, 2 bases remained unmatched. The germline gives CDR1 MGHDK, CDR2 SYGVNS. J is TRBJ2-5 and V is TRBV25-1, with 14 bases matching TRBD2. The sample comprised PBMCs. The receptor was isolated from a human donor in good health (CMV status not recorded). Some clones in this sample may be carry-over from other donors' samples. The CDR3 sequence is CASSRLAGGQETQYF. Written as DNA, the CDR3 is TGTGCCAGCAGCCGACTAGCGGGGGGGCAAGAGACCCAGTACTTC. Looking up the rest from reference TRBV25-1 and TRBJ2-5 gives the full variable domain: EADIYQTPRYLVIGTGKKITLECSQTMGHDKMYWYQQDPGMELHLIHYSYGVNSTEKGDLSSESTVSRIRTEHFPLTLESARPSHTSQYLCASSRLAGGQETQYFGPGTRLLVL.